This T cell receptor (beta chain) was captured in a study of long-term antiretroviral therapy in people with HIV. CDR3 length equals 16 residues. V was shortened by 2 bases and J by 0 bases, with 11 bases between the two germline ends. Germline V gene sequence: CDR1 SGHDT, CDR2 YYEEEE. With survey level as its setting, the immunoSEQ assay was v3.0. Sequencing targeted roughly 35,000-55,000 T-cell genomes per sample. Measured with immunoSEQ multiplex PCR; TCRdb has only the in-frame clones, and not every one. The sample lists 24,000 or so clones; around 84% were seen once. The V gene is TRBV5-6, the J gene TRBJ2-2; D is ambiguous. Sequenced material: unsorted PBMCs, taken 2.3 years after starting antiretroviral therapy. The origin of this receptor is a man between 35 and 55 years old with HIV. CDR3 nucleotide sequence: TGTGCCAGCAGCTTCATGGGGATCCCGAACACCGGGGAGCTGTTTTTT. This codes for CASSFMGIPNTGELFF.